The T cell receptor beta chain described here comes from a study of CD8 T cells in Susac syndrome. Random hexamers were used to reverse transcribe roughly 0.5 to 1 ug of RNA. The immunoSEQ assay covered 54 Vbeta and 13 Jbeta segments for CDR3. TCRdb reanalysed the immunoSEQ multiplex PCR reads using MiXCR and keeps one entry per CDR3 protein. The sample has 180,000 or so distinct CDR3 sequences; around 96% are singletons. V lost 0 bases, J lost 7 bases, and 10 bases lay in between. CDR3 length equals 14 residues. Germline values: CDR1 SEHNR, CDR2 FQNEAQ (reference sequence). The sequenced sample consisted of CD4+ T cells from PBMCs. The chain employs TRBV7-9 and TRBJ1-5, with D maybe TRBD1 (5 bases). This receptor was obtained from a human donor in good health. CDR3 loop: CASSLAGDGQPQHF. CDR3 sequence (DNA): TGTGCCAGCAGCTTAGCAGGGGATGGCCAGCCCCAGCATTTT.